The clone carrying this T cell receptor beta chain was observed a few times. The antigen remains undetermined. The sample comes from a study of T cells after yellow fever vaccination. Points from the study as a whole: Subsequent booster samples again held most clones from primary vaccination (around 96% CD4, about 85% CD8).

TCRdb fed the 5' RACE reads into MiXCR, producing one record per CDR3 protein. The sample shows 250,000 to 400,000 distinct CDR3 sequences, roughly 4.3% of them seen only once. The specimen comprised PBMCs, sampled 5 days after the yellow fever booster vaccination. The TCR comes from a man in his late teens or twenties who received the YFV17D yellow fever vaccine.

In DNA, the CDR3 is TGTGCCAGCAGCCAAGATCTCGGCCGGAGGGAGAACGAGCAGTACGTC. This gives the protein CASSQDLGRRENEQYV. V gene TRBV14 combines with J gene TRBJ2-7; D possibly corresponds to TRBD2 (6 bases). CDR1 is SGHDN, CDR2 FVKESK, per germline. Trimming took off 0 bases at V and 5 bases at J, with 17 bases between the two ends. There are 16 residues in the CDR3.